These 3 T cell receptor beta chains were sequenced from one sample in a study of CD8 T cells in Susac syndrome. RNA in amounts of roughly 0.45 to 1 ug was reverse transcribed with random hexamers. TCRdb fed the immunoSEQ multiplex PCR reads into MiXCR, producing one record per CDR3 protein. The sample shows approximately 74,000 distinct CDR3 sequences, nearly 95% of them seen only once. The material sequenced was CD8+ T cells from PBMCs. All receptors derive from a human donor with Susac syndrome.

This clonotype was observed once. The DNA of the CDR3 is TGTGCCAGTAGTATAGTGGGAGCCGCATACGAGCAGTACTTC. This translates into CASSIVGAAYEQYF. The chain employs TRBV19 and TRBJ2-7; tentatively, D is TRBD2 (5 bases). The CDR3 totals 14 residues. Germline assignment: CDR1 LNHDA and CDR2 SQIVND (reference sequence). Trimming pared 1 base from V and 4 bases from J, leaving 11 bases between.

This clonotype was found once. The V gene is TRBV7-9, the J gene TRBJ2-6; TRBD2 aligns across 8 bases. From germline, CDR1 is SEHNR and CDR2 FQNEAQ (reference sequence). CDR3 length equals 17 residues. V lost 5 bases to trimming and J lost 0 bases; unmatched junction nucleotides: 6. CDR3 residues: CASSPERGNSGANVLTF. DNA for the CDR3: TGTGCCAGCAGCCCCGAGCGGGGGAACTCTGGGGCCAACGTCCTGACTTTC. Combining the CDR3 with reference TRBV7-9 and TRBJ2-6 gives the whole variable domain DTGVSQNPRHKITKRGQNVTFRCDPISEHNRLYWYRQTLGQGPEFLTYFQNEAQLEKSRLLSDRFSAERPKGSFSTLEIQRTEQGDSAMYLCASSPERGNSGANVLTFGAGSRLTVL.

This clonotype was counted once. V usage is TRBV29-1 and J usage is TRBJ2-1, with D perhaps matching TRBD1 (5 bases). V was pared by 5 bases and J by 1 base, with 12 bases between. The CDR3 runs to 14 residues. Germline V lookup: CDR1 SQVTM, CDR2 ANQGSEA. CDR3 in amino acids: CSVPPDTSYNEQFF. The CDR3 bases are TGCAGCGTTCCCCCGGACACATCCTACAATGAGCAGTTCTTC.